Listed below are T cell receptor beta chains from one sample, sequenced in a study of cytomegalovirus exposure and HLA in healthy donors. Measured with immunoSEQ multiplex PCR; TCRdb has only the in-frame clones, and not every one. This table holds around 190,000 clones, around 80% found once. The source material was PBMCs. Source of these receptors: a woman in her 40s in good health and CMV-seronegative. Both conserved end residues are part of each CDR3. D genes are given only for firm matches. The listing skips clone size in some rows; elsewhere it reads once, few, many or a size class.

NA,TRBJ2-3,TRBV5-1,TRBD2,CASSAPSKWAGGLGTQYF,TGCGCCAGCAGCGCGCCCAGTAAGTGGGCGGGGGGGCTCGGTACGCAGTATTTT
NA,TRBJ2-5,TRBV7-8,TRBD1,CASSPDRGETQYF,TGTGCCAGCAGCCCTGACAGGGGGGAGACCCAGTACTTC
NA,TRBJ1-3,TRBV5-1,TRBD1,CASSFSGGGNTIYF,TGCGCCAGCAGCTTCTCAGGGGGTGGAAACACCATATATTTT
NA,TRBJ2-2,TRBV2,NA,CASSQENTGELFF,TGTGCCAGCAGTCAGGAGAACACCGGGGAGCTGTTTTTT
once,TRBJ1-1,TRBV5-1,TRBD1,CASSGQKGMLNTEAFF,TGCGCCAGCTCGGGACAGAAAGGGATGCTGAACACTGAAGCTTTCTTT
NA,TRBJ1-1,TRBV14,TRBD1,CASSPGQVGAEAFF,TGTGCCAGCAGCCCAGGACAGGTAGGGGCTGAAGCTTTCTTT
once,TRBJ1-6,TRBV7-2,TRBD1,CASSLGDRGDNSPLHF,TGTGCCAGCAGCTTAGGGGACAGGGGCGATAATTCACCCCTCCACTTT
NA,TRBJ1-2,TRBV19,NA,CASSPTGSPPGGYTF,TGTGCCAGTAGTCCGACGGGGTCTCCCCCGGGTGGCTACACCTTC
NA,TRBJ2-2,TRBV7-2,NA,CASSLGQENTGELFF,TGTGCCAGCAGCTTAGGACAGGAAAACACCGGGGAGCTGTTTTTT
few,TRBJ1-4,TRBV28,NA,CASQRGGDNEKLFF,TGTGCCAGTCAAAGGGGCGGAGACAATGAAAAACTGTTTTTT
NA,TRBJ1-2,TRBV7-6,NA,CASSLAESYGYTF,TGTGCCAGCAGCTTAGCAGAGAGCTATGGCTACACCTTC
once,TRBJ1-2,TRBV11-2,NA,CASSPSFYGYTF,TGTGCCAGCAGCCCGAGCTTCTATGGCTACACCTTC
NA,TRBJ1-5,TRBV7-9,NA,CASSLEEGSNQPQHF,TGTGCCAGCAGCTTAGAGGAGGGTAGCAATCAGCCCCAGCATTTT
NA,TRBJ2-7,TRBV27,NA,CASSFGSTSEQYF,TGTGCCAGCAGTTTCGGGTCTACCTCCGAGCAGTACTTC
NA,TRBJ2-1,TRBV7-9,NA,CASSLDRGDYNEQFF,TGTGCCAGCAGCTTAGATCGGGGTGACTACAATGAGCAGTTCTTC
NA,TRBJ1-2,TRBV28,NA,CASSLIAANYGYTF,TGTGCCAGCAGTCTGATAGCAGCTAACTATGGCTACACCTTC
few,TRBJ2-7,TRBV2,TRBD1,CASSGQGLFEQYF,TGTGCCAGCTCGGGACAGGGGTTGTTCGAGCAGTACTTC
few,TRBJ1-2,TRBV19,TRBD1,CASSIGGQGVYGYTF,TGTGCCAGTAGTATAGGCGGACAGGGTGTGTATGGCTACACCTTC
NA,TRBJ2-1,TRBV7-2,TRBD2,CASSVGTSGNNEQFF,TGTGCCAGCAGCGTCGGGACTAGCGGAAACAATGAGCAGTTCTTC
NA,TRBJ2-3,TRBV28,TRBD2,CASSPHGGAASGRDVDTQYF,TGTGCCAGCAGTCCCCACGGGGGGGCAGCTAGCGGGAGGGATGTAGATACGCAGTATTTT
NA,TRBJ2-1,TRBV7-8,NA,CASSKGGVEQFF,TGTGCCAGCAGTAAAGGGGGGGTTGAGCAGTTCTTC
once,TRBJ1-6,TRBV7-7,NA,CASSLARGSPLHF,TGTGCTAGCAGCTTAGCGAGAGGTTCACCCCTCCACTTT
NA,TRBJ2-7,TRBV5-8,NA,CASSLNPGSYEQYF,TGTGCCAGCAGCTTGAATCCCGGGTCCTACGAGCAGTACTTC
NA,TRBJ2-1,TRBV27,TRBD1,CASTPGDRARNEQFF,TGTGCCAGCACTCCCGGGGACAGGGCGAGGAATGAGCAGTTCTTC
NA,TRBJ2-3,TRBV4-1,TRBD1,CASSQGAGGVDTQYF,TGCGCCAGCAGCCAAGGGGCAGGGGGCGTGGATACGCAGTATTTT
NA,TRBJ2-3,TRBV19,NA,CASSSAGGHTQYF,TGTGCCAGTAGTTCTGCAGGGGGGCATACGCAGTATTTT
NA,TRBJ2-3,TRBV28,TRBD2,CASSLTPSGRYPISCF,TGTGCCAGCAGTTTAACCCCTAGCGGGAGATATCCCATAAGTTGTTTT
NA,TRBJ1-2,TRBV4-1,NA,CASSQEAGGYTF,TGCGCCAGCAGCCAGGAGGCGGGGGGCTACACCTTC
NA,TRBJ1-4,TRBV18,NA,CASSPPQGTNEKLFF,TGTGCCAGCTCACCACCCCAGGGAACTAATGAAAAACTGTTTTTT
NA,TRBJ2-3,TRBV9,TRBD2,CASSVGSGRTDTQYF,TGTGCCAGCAGCGTAGGTAGCGGGAGAACAGATACGCAGTATTTT
NA,TRBJ1-4,TRBV7-2,TRBD1,CASSGQAGEKLFF,TGTGCCAGTTCAGGACAGGCTGGTGAAAAACTGTTTTTT
few,TRBJ2-7,TRBV5-5,NA,CASSPLNEQYF,TGTGCCAGCAGCCCACTCAACGAGCAGTACTTC
NA,TRBJ1-1,TRBV5-6,TRBD1,CASSRGQEPEAFF,TGTGCCAGCAGCCGAGGACAGGAACCAGAAGCTTTCTTT
NA,TRBJ2-1,TRBV9,NA,CASSEAGSSYNEQFF,TGTGCCAGCAGCGAGGCGGGGAGCTCCTACAATGAGCAGTTCTTC
once,TRBJ2-1,TRBV7-2,TRBD1,CASSLVGTGIHNEQFF,TGTGCCAGCAGCTTAGTGGGGACAGGGATCCACAATGAGCAGTTCTTC
NA,TRBJ2-5,TRBV10-2,TRBD2,CASSEQGGRETQYF,TGCGCCAGCAGTGAGCAGGGAGGGCGAGAGACCCAGTACTTC
NA,TRBJ1-3,TRBV19,NA,CASSRESGNTIYF,TGTGCCAGTAGTAGGGAGAGCGGAAACACCATATATTTT
few,TRBJ2-7,TRBV2,NA,CASSRDFSYEQYF,TGTGCCAGCAGTAGGGACTTTTCCTACGAGCAGTACTTC
NA,TRBJ1-1,TRBV5-1,NA,CASSSGFTEAFF,TGCGCCAGCAGCTCCGGGTTCACTGAAGCTTTCTTT
NA,TRBJ1-2,TRBV28,NA,CASSLGGGGYTF,TGTGCCAGCAGCCTGGGGGGGGGTGGCTACACCTTC
few,TRBJ1-2,TRBV10-2,NA,CASSESGGANYGYTF,TGCGCCAGCAGTGAGTCGGGAGGGGCGAACTATGGCTACACCTTC
NA,TRBJ1-5,TRBV2,TRBD1,CASSGQGGGQPQHF,TGTGCCAGCAGTGGACAGGGTGGCGGTCAGCCCCAGCATTTT
NA,TRBJ2-1,TRBV7-6,NA,CASSFLAVTYNEQFF,TGTGCCAGCAGCTTTTTAGCGGTGACCTACAATGAGCAGTTCTTC
NA,TRBJ2-5,TRBV5-1,NA,CASSLRQETQYF,TGCGCCAGCAGCTTGCGCCAAGAGACCCAGTACTTC
few,TRBJ2-1,TRBV9,TRBD1,CASSARTGNYNEQFF,TGTGCCAGCAGCGCCCGGACAGGGAATTACAATGAGCAGTTCTTC
few,TRBJ1-4,TRBV15,NA,CATSSYRERTNEKLFF,TGTGCCACCAGCAGTTACAGGGAACGGACTAATGAAAAACTGTTTTTT
NA,TRBJ2-1,TRBV29-1,NA,CSVVGGTSAYNEQFF,TGCAGCGTTGTGGGTGGGACTTCAGCCTACAATGAGCAGTTCTTC
NA,TRBJ2-6,TRBV11-2,TRBD1,CASSSRQGPPGANVLTF,TGTGCCAGCAGCTCAAGACAGGGCCCTCCTGGGGCCAACGTCCTGACTTTC
few,TRBJ2-6,TRBV9,NA,CASSSRSGANVLTF,TGTGCCAGCAGCTCGCGCTCTGGGGCCAACGTCCTGACTTTC
NA,TRBJ2-3,TRBV19,NA,CASSIQGRSTDTQYF,TGTGCCAGTAGTATCCAGGGAAGGAGCACAGATACGCAGTATTTT
NA,TRBJ2-3,TRBV25-1,NA,CASSEEGRPTDTQYF,TGTGCCAGCAGTGAGGAAGGCAGGCCCACAGATACGCAGTATTTT
NA,TRBJ2-3,TRBV7-9,NA,CASSATVPDTQYF,TGTGCCAGCAGCGCCACAGTACCAGATACGCAGTATTTT
NA,TRBJ2-7,TRBV5-1,TRBD1,CASSLGQGAVF,TGCGCCAGCAGCTTGGGGCAGGGGGCTGTCTTC
NA,TRBJ1-1,TRBV9,TRBD1,CASSDPTTGGTEAFF,TGTGCCAGCAGCGACCCGACGACAGGGGGCACTGAAGCTTTCTTT
NA,TRBJ1-1,TRBV6-5,TRBD1,CASSLRTGNTEAFF,TGTGCCAGCAGCCTGCGGACAGGGAACACTGAAGCTTTCTTT
NA,TRBJ1-4,TRBV7-6,NA,CASSEYSATNEKLFF,TGTGCCAGCAGCGAATACTCGGCAACTAATGAAAAACTGTTTTTT
NA,TRBJ2-7,TRBV29-1,NA,CSAKTGAYEQYF,TGCAGCGCTAAGACAGGCGCCTACGAGCAGTACTTC
NA,TRBJ2-7,TRBV7-3,TRBD1,CASSFRTGGTYEQYF,TGTGCCAGCAGCTTCAGGACAGGGGGTACCTACGAGCAGTACTTC
once,TRBJ2-3,TRBV27,NA,CASSLSLASQDTQYF,TGTGCCAGCAGTTTATCGTTGGCCTCCCAAGATACGCAGTATTTT
NA,TRBJ1-6,TRBV5-6,TRBD1,CASSFPTGGINSPLHF,TGTGCCAGCAGCTTTCCGACAGGGGGGATTAATTCACCCCTCCACTTT